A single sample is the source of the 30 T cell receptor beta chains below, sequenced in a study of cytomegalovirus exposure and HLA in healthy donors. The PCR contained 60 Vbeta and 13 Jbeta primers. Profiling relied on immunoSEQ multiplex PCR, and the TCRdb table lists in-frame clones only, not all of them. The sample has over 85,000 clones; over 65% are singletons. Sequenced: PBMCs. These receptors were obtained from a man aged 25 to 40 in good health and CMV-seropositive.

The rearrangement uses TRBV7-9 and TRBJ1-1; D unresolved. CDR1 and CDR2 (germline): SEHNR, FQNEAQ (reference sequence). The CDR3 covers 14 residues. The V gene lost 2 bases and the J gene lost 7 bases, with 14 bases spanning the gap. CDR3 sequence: CASSLRGSYDEAFF. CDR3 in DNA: TGTGCCAGCAGCTTACGGGGATCCTACGATGAAGCTTTCTTT.

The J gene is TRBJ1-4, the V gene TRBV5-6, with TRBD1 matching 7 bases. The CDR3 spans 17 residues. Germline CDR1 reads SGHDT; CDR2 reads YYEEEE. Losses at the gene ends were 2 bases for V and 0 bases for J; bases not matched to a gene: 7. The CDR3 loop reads CASSLIKGGPTNEKLFF. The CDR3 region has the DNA TGTGCCAGCAGCTTAATTAAAGGGGGCCCAACTAATGAAAAACTGTTTTTT.

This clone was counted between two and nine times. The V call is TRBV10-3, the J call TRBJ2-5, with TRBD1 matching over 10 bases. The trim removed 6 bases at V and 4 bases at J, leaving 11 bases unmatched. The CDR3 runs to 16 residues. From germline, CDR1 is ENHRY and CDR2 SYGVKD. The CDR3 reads CAISQDRGVLGETQYF. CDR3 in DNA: TGTGCCATCAGCCAGGACAGGGGGGTTTTGGGAGAGACCCAGTACTTC.

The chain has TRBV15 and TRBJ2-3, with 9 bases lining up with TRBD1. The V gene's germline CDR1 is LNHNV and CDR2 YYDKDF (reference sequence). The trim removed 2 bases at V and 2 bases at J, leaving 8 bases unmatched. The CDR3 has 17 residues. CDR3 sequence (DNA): TGTGCCACCAGCAGACGGGACAGGGAGGGGCCCACAGATACGCAGTATTTT. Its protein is CATSRRDREGPTDTQYF.

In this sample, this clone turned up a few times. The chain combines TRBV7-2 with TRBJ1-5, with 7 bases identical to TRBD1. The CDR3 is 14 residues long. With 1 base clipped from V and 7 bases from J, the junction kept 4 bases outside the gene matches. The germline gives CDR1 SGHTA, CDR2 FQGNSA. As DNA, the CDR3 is TGTGCCAGCAGCTTAGAGGCCAGGGGGCAGCCCCAGCATTTT. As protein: CASSLEARGQPQHF.

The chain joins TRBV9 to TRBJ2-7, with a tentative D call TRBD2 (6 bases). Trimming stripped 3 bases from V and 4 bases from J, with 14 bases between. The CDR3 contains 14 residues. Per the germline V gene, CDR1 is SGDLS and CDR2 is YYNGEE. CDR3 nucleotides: TGTGCCAGCAGCGCCGGACTATCACCTTACGAGCAGTACTTC. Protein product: CASSAGLSPYEQYF.

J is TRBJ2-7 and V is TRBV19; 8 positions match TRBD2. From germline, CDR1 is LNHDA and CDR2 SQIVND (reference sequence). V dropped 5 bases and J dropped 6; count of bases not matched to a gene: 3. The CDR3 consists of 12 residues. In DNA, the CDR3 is TGTGCCAGTAGTTCCAGCGGGGGCGAGCAGTACTTC. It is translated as CASSSSGGEQYF. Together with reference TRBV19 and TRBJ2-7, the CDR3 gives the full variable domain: DGGITQSPKYLFRKEGQNVTLSCEQNLNHDAMYWYRQDPGQGLRLIYYSQIVNDFQKGDIAEGYSVSREKKESFPLTVTSAQKNPTAFYLCASSSSGGEQYFGPGTRLTVT.

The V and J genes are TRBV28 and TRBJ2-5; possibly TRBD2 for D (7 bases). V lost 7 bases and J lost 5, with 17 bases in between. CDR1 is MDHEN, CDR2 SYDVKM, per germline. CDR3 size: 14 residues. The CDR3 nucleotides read TGTGCCAGCAAAGGACCGGGGGGCCCCGAGACCCAGTACTTC. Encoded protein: CASKGPGGPETQYF. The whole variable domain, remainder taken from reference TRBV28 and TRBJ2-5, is DVKVTQSSRYLVKRTGEKVFLECVQDMDHENMFWYRQDPGLGLRLIYFSYDVKMKEKGDIPEGYSVSREKKERFSLILESASTNQTSMYLCASKGPGGPETQYFGPGTRLLVL.

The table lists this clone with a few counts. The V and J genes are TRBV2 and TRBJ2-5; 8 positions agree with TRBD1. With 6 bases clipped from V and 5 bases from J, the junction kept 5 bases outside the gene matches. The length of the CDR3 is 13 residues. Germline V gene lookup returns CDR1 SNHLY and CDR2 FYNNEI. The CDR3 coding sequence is TGTGCCAGCAGGCAGGGGGCGAGGGAGACCCAGTACTTC. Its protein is CASRQGARETQYF.

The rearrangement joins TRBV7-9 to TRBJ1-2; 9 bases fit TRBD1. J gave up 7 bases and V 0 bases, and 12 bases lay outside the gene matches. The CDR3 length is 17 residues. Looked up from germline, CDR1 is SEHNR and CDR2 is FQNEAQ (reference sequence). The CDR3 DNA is TGTGCCAGCAGCTTAGCCCCCGGGACAGGGTCGTTTTTTGGCTACACCTTC. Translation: CASSLAPGTGSFFGYTF.

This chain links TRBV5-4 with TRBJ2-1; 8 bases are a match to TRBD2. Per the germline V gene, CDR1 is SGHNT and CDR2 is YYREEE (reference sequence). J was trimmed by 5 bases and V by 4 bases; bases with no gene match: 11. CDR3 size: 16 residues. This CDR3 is CASSGDFSGVDNEQFF. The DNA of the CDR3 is TGTGCCAGCAGCGGGGACTTTAGCGGGGTGGACAATGAGCAGTTCTTC.

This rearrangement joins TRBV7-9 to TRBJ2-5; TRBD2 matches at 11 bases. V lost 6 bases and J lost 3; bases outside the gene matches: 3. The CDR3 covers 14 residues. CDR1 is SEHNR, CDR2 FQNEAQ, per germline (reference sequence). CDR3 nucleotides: TGTGCCAGCAGAAAGGGACTAGCGGAAGAGACCCAGTACTTC. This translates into CASRKGLAEETQYF. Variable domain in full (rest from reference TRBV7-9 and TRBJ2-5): DTGVSQNPRHKITKRGQNVTFRCDPISEHNRLYWYRQTLGQGPEFLTYFQNEAQLEKSRLLSDRFSAERPKGSFSTLEIQRTEQGDSAMYLCASRKGLAEETQYFGPGTRLLVL.

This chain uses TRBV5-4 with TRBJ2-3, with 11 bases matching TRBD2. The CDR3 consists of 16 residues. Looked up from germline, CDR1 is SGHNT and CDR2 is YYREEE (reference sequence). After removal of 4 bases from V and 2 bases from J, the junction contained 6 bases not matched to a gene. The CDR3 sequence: CASSQTGLADTDTQYF. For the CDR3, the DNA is TGTGCCAGCAGCCAGACGGGACTAGCGGACACAGATACGCAGTATTTT.

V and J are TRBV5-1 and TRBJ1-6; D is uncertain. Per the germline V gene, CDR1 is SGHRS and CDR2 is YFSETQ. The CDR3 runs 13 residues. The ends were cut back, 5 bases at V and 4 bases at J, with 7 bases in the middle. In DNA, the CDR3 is TGCGCCAGCAGTCCCCGTTATAATTCACCCCTCCACTTT. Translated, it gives CASSPRYNSPLHF.

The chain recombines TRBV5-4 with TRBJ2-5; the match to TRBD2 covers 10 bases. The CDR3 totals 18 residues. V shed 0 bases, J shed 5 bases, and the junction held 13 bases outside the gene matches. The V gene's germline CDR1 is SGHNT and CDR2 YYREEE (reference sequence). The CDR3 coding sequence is TGTGCCAGCAGCTTGGAAATCCTAGCGGGGGCCCCCGGGGAGACCCAGTACTTC. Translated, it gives CASSLEILAGAPGETQYF.

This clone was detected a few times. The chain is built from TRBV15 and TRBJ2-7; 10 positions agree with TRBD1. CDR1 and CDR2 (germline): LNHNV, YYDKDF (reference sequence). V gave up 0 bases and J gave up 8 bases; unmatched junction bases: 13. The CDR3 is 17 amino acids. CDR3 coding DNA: TGTGCCACCAGCAGAGATAGTCACGGGACAGGGGCCGGACAGCAGTACTTC. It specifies CATSRDSHGTGAGQQYF.

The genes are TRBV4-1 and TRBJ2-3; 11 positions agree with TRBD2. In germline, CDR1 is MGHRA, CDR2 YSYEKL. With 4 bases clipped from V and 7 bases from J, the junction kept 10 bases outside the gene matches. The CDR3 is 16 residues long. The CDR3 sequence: CASSPQASGGTNTQYF. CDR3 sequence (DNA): TGCGCCAGCAGCCCCCAGGCTAGCGGGGGGACGAATACGCAGTATTTT.

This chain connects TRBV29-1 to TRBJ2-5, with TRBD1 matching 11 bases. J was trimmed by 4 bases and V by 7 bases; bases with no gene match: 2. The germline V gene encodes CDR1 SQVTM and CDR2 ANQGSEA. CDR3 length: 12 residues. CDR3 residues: CSADRGRETQYF. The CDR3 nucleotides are TGCAGCGCGGACAGGGGGCGAGAGACCCAGTACTTC.

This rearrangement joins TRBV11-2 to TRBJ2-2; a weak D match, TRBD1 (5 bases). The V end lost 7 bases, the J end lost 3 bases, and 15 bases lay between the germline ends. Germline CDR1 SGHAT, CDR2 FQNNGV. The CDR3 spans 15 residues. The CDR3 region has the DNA TGTGCCAGCACGCTGCGCCAGGGTGACACCGGGGAGCTGTTTTTT. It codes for CASTLRQGDTGELFF.

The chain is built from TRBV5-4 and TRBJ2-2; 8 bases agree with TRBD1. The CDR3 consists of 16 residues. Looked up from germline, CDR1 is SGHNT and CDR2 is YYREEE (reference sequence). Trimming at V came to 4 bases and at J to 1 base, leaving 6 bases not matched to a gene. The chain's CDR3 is CASSLPGTGNTGELFF. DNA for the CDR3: TGTGCCAGCAGCCTCCCCGGGACAGGGAACACCGGGGAGCTGTTTTTT.

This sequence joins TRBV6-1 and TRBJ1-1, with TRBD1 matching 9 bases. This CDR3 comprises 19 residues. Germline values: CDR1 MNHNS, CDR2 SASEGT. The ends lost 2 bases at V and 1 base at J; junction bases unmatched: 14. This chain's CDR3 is CASSESVLDRGYENTEAFF. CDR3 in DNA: TGTGCCAGCAGTGAATCGGTACTGGACAGGGGCTATGAGAACACTGAAGCTTTCTTT.

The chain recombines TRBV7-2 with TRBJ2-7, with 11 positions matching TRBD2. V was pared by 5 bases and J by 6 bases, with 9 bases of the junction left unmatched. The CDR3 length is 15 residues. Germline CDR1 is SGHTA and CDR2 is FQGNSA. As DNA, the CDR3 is TGTGCCAGCAGCATTATACCGGGACTAGCGGCCGAGCAGTACTTC. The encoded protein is CASSIIPGLAAEQYF. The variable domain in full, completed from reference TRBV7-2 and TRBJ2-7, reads GAGVSQSPSNKVTEKGKDVELRCDPISGHTALYWYRQSLGQGLEFLIYFQGNSAPDKSGLPSDRFSAERTGGSVSTLTIQRTQQEDSAVYLCASSIIPGLAAEQYFGPGTRLTVT.

CDR3 bases: TGTGCCAGCAGCTTAGAAGGGACAGCAACAGATACGCAGTATTTT. It yields the protein CASSLEGTATDTQYF. V is TRBV7-9 and J is TRBJ2-3, with 7 bases aligning to TRBD1. The CDR3 runs 15 residues. V shed 1 base, J shed 3 bases, and the junction held 4 bases outside the gene matches. Germline V gene data show CDR1 as SEHNR and CDR2 as FQNEAQ (reference sequence).

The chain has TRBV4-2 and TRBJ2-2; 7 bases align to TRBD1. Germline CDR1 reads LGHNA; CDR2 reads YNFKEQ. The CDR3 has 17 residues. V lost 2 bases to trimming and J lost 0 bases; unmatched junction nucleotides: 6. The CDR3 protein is CASSQNSGTANTGELFF. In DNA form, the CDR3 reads TGTGCCAGCAGCCAAAACTCCGGGACAGCGAACACCGGGGAGCTGTTTTTT.

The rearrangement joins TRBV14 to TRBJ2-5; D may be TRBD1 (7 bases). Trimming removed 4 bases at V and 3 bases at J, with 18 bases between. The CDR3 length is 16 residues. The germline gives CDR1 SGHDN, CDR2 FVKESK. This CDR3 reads CASSPTGRGEEETQYF. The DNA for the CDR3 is TGTGCCAGCAGCCCAACGGGCAGGGGGGAAGAAGAGACCCAGTACTTC. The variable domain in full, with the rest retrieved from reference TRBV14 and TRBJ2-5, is EAGVTQFPSHSVIEKGQTVTLRCDPISGHDNLYWYRRVMGKEIKFLLHFVKESKQDESGMPNNRFLAERTGGTYSTLKVQPAELEDSGVYFCASSPTGRGEEETQYFGPGTRLLVL.

The CDR3 DNA reads as TGCAGCGTTGGGGAGACAGGGCAGACTGGCTACACCTTC. Its protein is CSVGETGQTGYTF. V and J are TRBV29-1 and TRBJ1-2; 7 bases agree with TRBD1. The trim removed 4 bases at V and 7 bases at J, leaving 9 bases unmatched. The CDR3 is 13 residues long. Germline V gene lookup returns CDR1 SQVTM and CDR2 ANQGSEA. The variable domain in full, completed from reference TRBV29-1 and TRBJ1-2, reads SAVISQKPSRDICQRGTSLTIQCQVDSQVTMMFWYRQQPGQSLTLIATANQGSEATYESGFVIDKFPISRPNLTFSTLTVSNMSPEDSSIYLCSVGETGQTGYTFGSGTRLTVV.

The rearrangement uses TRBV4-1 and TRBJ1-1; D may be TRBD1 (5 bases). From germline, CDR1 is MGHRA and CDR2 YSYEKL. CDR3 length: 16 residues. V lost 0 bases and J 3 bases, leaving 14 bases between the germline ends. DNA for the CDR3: TGCGCCAGCAGCCAAGAGGCAGGGAGGTTTGACACTGAAGCTTTCTTT. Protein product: CASSQEAGRFDTEAFF.

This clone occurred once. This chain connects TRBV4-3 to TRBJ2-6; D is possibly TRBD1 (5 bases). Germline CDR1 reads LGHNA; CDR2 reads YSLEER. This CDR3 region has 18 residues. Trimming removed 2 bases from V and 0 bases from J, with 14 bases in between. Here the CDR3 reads CASSQRLDSYSGANVLTF. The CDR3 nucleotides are TGCGCCAGCAGCCAACGCCTTGACAGTTACTCTGGGGCCAACGTCCTGACTTTC.

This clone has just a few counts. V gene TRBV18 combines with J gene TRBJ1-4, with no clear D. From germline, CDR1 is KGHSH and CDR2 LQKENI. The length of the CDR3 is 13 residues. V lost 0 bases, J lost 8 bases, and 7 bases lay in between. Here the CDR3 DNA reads TGTGCCAGCTCACCACCGGGCATGGAAAAACTGTTTTTT. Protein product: CASSPPGMEKLFF.

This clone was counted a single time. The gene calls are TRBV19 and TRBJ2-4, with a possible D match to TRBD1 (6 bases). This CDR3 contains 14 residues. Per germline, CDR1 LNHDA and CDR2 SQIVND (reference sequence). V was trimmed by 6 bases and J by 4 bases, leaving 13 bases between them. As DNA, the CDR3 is TGTGCCAGTAGCCTTTGGACAGAGAAAAACATTCAGTACTTC. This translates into CASSLWTEKNIQYF.